This record covers a single T cell receptor beta chain. What it binds is unknown. One junction end disagrees with the germline gene, perhaps due to a read error. This sample was taken from a study of post-analysis software for immune sequencing data. Study background: The disease courses spanned relapsing-remitting, secondary progressive and progressive-relapsing forms of multiple sclerosis.

Points from the study as a whole: Significantly lower normalized Chao1 diversity was seen in multiple sclerosis patients than in controls. Strong same-batch co-clustering of samples appeared with F measure clustering.

Libraries were made from TCR beta cDNA, and they carried unique molecular identifiers. Between roughly 1 and 11 million T cells gave rise to roughly 0.5 million cDNA molecules. TCRdb re-called the PCR reads through MiXCR, storing one row per CDR3 protein. The data show approximately 400,000 distinct CDR3 sequences, less than 35% seen once. The source material was blood. The TCR sequence derives from a girl aged 5 to 17 with multiple sclerosis.

CDR3 sequence reads: CATSRGRETDTQYF. DNA for the CDR3: TGTGCCACCAGCCGTGGACGGGAGACAGATACGCAGTATTTT. This chain uses TRBV5-6 with TRBJ2-3; weak D call: TRBD2 (6 bases). The CDR3 covers 14 residues. In germline, CDR1 is SGHDT, CDR2 YYEEEE.